Described below is a single T cell receptor beta chain sequence and its context. V lost 5 bases, J lost 0 bases, and 11 bases lay in between. CDR3 length: 15 amino acids. Germline V gene lookup returns CDR1 LNHDA and CDR2 SQIVND (reference sequence). The data stem from a study of shared clonotypes between healthy human individuals. Whole-study context: Donors consisted of two women and a few men between 18 and 49. There were three CD4 naive, three CD4 memory, two CD8 naive and one CD8 memory plates per donor.

Profiled with immunoSEQ multiplex PCR; TCRdb holds only in-frame clones, not every one. The table lists about 2.1 million clones, approximately 92% of them singletons. Naive CD8 cells, CD45RO-negative and positively selected for CCR7, excluded terminally differentiated effector memory CD45RA+ cells. Those who donated were healthy HIV-negative adults, with no recent acute infections or vaccinations reported. The V gene is TRBV19, the J gene TRBJ1-5; D is unresolved. The receptor's source is a man younger than 35 in good health. Some clones in this sample may be carry-over from other donors' samples. Input material: naive CD8+ T cells from PBMCs. The CDR3 is CASSPMGYSNQPQHF. The CDR3 nucleotides are TGTGCCAGTAGTCCAATGGGGTATAGCAATCAGCCCCAGCATTTT.